Detailed here is one T cell receptor beta chain. The clone's antigen remains unknown. No qualities accompany the bases; no much larger clone lies one base away. All donors were healthy Caucasians. Three pairs of female monozygotic twins, all aged 18 to 29 years, were included in the twin cohort. Positive isolation kits from Invitrogen were used to isolate CD4+ and CD8+ T cell populations. The library relied on 5' RACE. The reads were generated on an Illumina HiSeq 2000. Template switching added a universal primer binding site, and the final cDNA carried a unique molecular identifier that allowed TCR cDNA molecules to be counted accurately. First-strand cDNA for TCR alpha and beta chains was synthesized from specific primers in the conserved constant-segment region. To control for contamination, every cDNA library was double barcoded, receiving both a SMART-Mk sample barcode and Illumina barcodes. Two successive PCR steps introduced TruSeq adapter sequences along with Illumina sample barcodes. The Illumina HiSeq platform was used with custom primers to sequence TCR alpha and beta cDNA libraries. The original pipeline was this. Raw reads were processed with MiGEC to extract unique molecular identifiers, and MiXCR was used to determine CDR3 positions. Recombination models were inferred per individual with the repgenHMM and IGoR tools using an EM algorithm. Shared clonotypes were analyzed with the tcR package in R, and sharing was normalized by the product of cloneset sizes. To study raw recombination without the effects of thymic and clonal selection, out-of-frame nonproductive sequences were analyzed. The public sequencing data were trimmed at Q25 with fastp and processed into clonotypes with MiXCR by TCRdb, which kept only in-frame beta chains. Rows with a matching CDR3 protein are joined into one entry that keeps the most common DNA and genes. TCRdb, not the authors, supplied the V and J calls. This sample gives hundreds of thousands of distinct CDR3 sequences in total; about a fifth of them show up just once. The top ten hold approximately 0.52% of the sample.

The source of the sample is a study of identical twins listed by TCRdb under 2016. The study in broad terms: To test whether fetal clonotypes persist, this study deep-sequenced TCR alpha and beta repertoires from monozygotic twins, from unrelated adults of various ages, and from cord blood. Replicate twin experiments were performed at different times using different library preparation protocols to rule out contamination. Paper-wide results and their limitations: Fewer insertions were carried by abundant cord blood beta clonotypes; a weaker similar trend was observed in young adult naive repertoires, while no such trend was observed in memory repertoires. Recombination models systematically underestimated out-of-frame TCR alpha sharing in monozygotic twins but agreed with sharing between unrelated individuals. Invariant T cells such as MAIT and iNKT could partly confound zero-insertion analyses, though diverse VJ usage argued against this for most clonotypes. Compared with coincidental sharing between unrelated individuals, out-of-frame TCR alpha sequences shared between twins showed an excess of sequences with low generation probability. The excess sharing between twins in beta out-of-frame sequences was weaker because fewer shared sequences reduced the signal-to-noise ratio. Because the same donors could not be followed over many years, the conclusions relied on cross-sectional statistical analysis.

Per the germline V gene, SGHRS is the CDR1 and YFSETQ is the CDR2. From cysteine to phenylalanine, the CDR3 is 15 amino acids long. The sequence is cut down to CDR3 DNA, 45 bases in frame from base 1. Between the V and J ends, shortened by 4 bases and 5 bases respectively, the junction contains 13 bases. This sample also belongs to another study, concerning yellow fever vaccine responses in identical twins. As the second publication notes: According to the authors, in identical twins the way T cells responded to vaccination appeared partly convergent and partly personalized. In the study, vaccine-responding T cell clones were precisely tracked in identical twins.

Specimen: CD4+ T cells sorted from blood. This sequence uses TRBV5-1 and TRBJ1-6; 5 matching bases give a weak D call of TRBD1. This sequence was found in a woman younger than 35 in good health. The CDR3: CASSTRQGNNSPLHF. DNA sequence: TGCGCCAGCAGCACCAGGCAGGGAAATAATTCACCCCTCCACTTT.